These 29 T cell receptor beta chains were all obtained from the same sample, sequenced in a study of tumor-infiltrating lymphocytes in oesophageal squamous cell carcinoma. In TCRdb, the PCR reads were re-called with MiXCR into one record per CDR3 protein. The table records 15,000 to 20,000 distinct CDR3 sequences, about 50% of them present only once. Sample: esophageal tumor tissue. Receptors originate from a male donor with esophageal squamous cell carcinoma.

The table lists this clonotype with a count of one. The rearrangement links TRBV12-3 or TRBV12-4 to TRBJ2-3; 9 positions agree with TRBD1. The tail of the sequence fits TRBJ2-7 better, so the J call may be wrong. The CDR3 runs 19 residues. The chain's CDR3 is CASSPGQGAKAVHTDTQYF. The CDR3 nucleotides read TGTGCCAGCAGCCCGGGACAGGGTGCTAAAGCTGTACACACAGATACGCAGTACTTC.

The rearrangement links TRBV10-1 to TRBJ2-1; 11 bases align to TRBD2. The CDR3 consists of 16 residues. Germline CDR1 and CDR2: WNHNN and SYGVQD (reference sequence). V shed 3 bases, J shed 12 bases, and the junction held 13 bases outside the gene matches. The CDR3 nucleotides are TGCGCCAGCAGTGATTATAGCGGGAGGGCCCAAGATACGCAGTTCTTC. It codes for CASSDYSGRAQDTQFF.

This clonotype is termed medium-sized (0.01 to 0.1%). The V call is TRBV28, the J call TRBJ1-1; D ambiguous. Trimming took off 6 bases at V and 4 bases at J, with 9 bases between the two ends. The CDR3 consists of 12 residues. Germline V gene lookup returns CDR1 MDHEN and CDR2 SYDVKM. CDR3 sequence: CASSAFATEAFF. CDR3 DNA sequence: TGTGCCAGCAGCGCTTTCGCCACTGAAGCTTTCTTT.

This clonotype has a count of ten or more. The CDR3 DNA is TGTGCCAGCAGTTGGTTAGGGAACCAGTACTTC. Translated: CASSWLGNQYF. This sequence joins TRBV2 and TRBJ2-5; D not certain. The CDR3 is made up of 11 amino acids. CDR1 is SNHLY, CDR2 FYNNEI, per germline. Trimming took off 5 bases at V and 10 bases at J, with 11 bases between the two ends. Filled out from reference TRBV2 and TRBJ2-5, the complete variable domain reads EPEVTQTPSHQVTQMGQEVILRCVPISNHLYFYWYRQILGQKVEFLVSFYNNEISEKSEIFDDQFSVERPDGSNFTLKIRSTKLEDSAMYFCASSWLGNQYFGPGTRLLVL.

The rearrangement links TRBV11-2 to TRBJ2-2; 7 nucleotides align to TRBD1. With V trimmed by 5 bases and J by 1 base, 1 base remained unmatched. The CDR3 has 14 amino acids. In germline, CDR1 is SGHAT, CDR2 FQNNGV. The CDR3 nucleotides read TGTGCCAGCAGCCGACAGGGGAACACCGGGGAGCTGTTTTTT. Translated, it gives CASSRQGNTGELFF.

The CDR3 region is CASSLGVAYEQYF. The CDR3, as DNA: TGCGCCAGCAGTCTAGGTGTAGCCTACGAGCAGTACTTC. The gene calls are TRBV10-2 and TRBJ2-5, with D unresolved. The J call may be in error: the DNA end matches TRBJ2-7 better. Germline V gene data show CDR1 as WSHSY and CDR2 as SAAADI. This CDR3 is 13 amino acids long.

At least ten counts were recorded for this clonotype. The gene calls are TRBV2 and TRBJ1-2, with D maybe TRBD1 (5 bases). CDR1 and CDR2 from the germline V gene are SNHLY and FYNNEI. V shed 3 bases and J shed 3 bases, with 8 bases lying between them. The CDR3 runs 13 residues. Here the CDR3 reads CASSEQGYYGYTF. For the CDR3, the DNA is TGTGCCAGCAGTGAGCAGGGCTACTATGGCTACACCTTC.

This clonotype is labeled as medium-sized. The V and J genes are TRBV12-3 or TRBV12-4 and TRBJ2-1, with D perhaps matching TRBD1 or TRBD2 (5 bases each). CDR3 length: 13 residues. V dropped 4 bases and J dropped 8 bases, with 12 bases sitting between them. CDR3 residues: CASSYRTGDEQFF. The CDR3 DNA reads as TGTGCCAGCAGTTACAGGACTGGTGATGAGCAGTTCTTC.

The J gene is TRBJ2-5, the V gene TRBV7-9, with D maybe TRBD2 (7 bases). CDR3 length: 18 residues. The V end was cut by 1 base, the J end by 0 bases, with 18 bases between. Germline CDR1 is SEHNR and CDR2 is FQNEAQ (reference sequence). The CDR3 sequence is CASSLGVGGGRDQETQYF. The CDR3 region has the DNA TGTGCCAGCAGCTTAGGCGTAGGGGGGGGCCGTGACCAAGAGACCCAGTACTTC.

The chain links TRBV7-3 to TRBJ1-1, with D tentatively TRBD1 (6 bases). V was pared by 1 base and J by 7 bases, with 13 bases between. CDR3 length: 14 amino acids. Germline loops: CDR1 SGHTA, CDR2 FQGTGA. The CDR3 spells CASSLNGQIGEAFF. The CDR3 DNA reads TGTGCCAGCAGCTTAAACGGACAGATAGGTGAAGCTTTCTTT.

In its sample, this clonotype was seen many times. CDR3: CASSSMTSRYNEQFF. Written as DNA, the CDR3 is TGTGCCAGCAGCTCGATGACTAGCAGATACAATGAGCAGTTCTTC. The genes are TRBV5-6 and TRBJ2-1, with 7 nucleotides matching TRBD2. V lost 3 bases and J lost 4; bases outside the gene matches: 7. There are 15 residues in the CDR3. Germline V CDR1 and CDR2: SGHDT, YYEEEE.

CDR3 DNA sequence: TGTGCCAGCAGCGCGTACAGGGGCGGGTGGCAAGAGACCCAGTACTTC. It encodes CASSAYRGGWQETQYF. The J gene is TRBJ2-5, the V gene TRBV7-2; 7 nucleotides match TRBD1. Germline lookup yields CDR1 SGHTA and CDR2 FQGNSA. The CDR3 loop spans 16 amino acids. After removal of 5 bases from V and 2 bases from J, the junction contained 11 bases not matched to a gene.

This clonotype was found many times. The chain links TRBV10-3 to TRBJ2-5; no definite D call. Germline V gives CDR1 ENHRY, CDR2 SYGVKD. CDR3 length: 13 amino acids. V was cut by 6 bases and J by 5 bases, with 13 bases left in between. The CDR3 DNA sequence: TGTGCCATCAGGGCCTCGGACCTGGAGACCCAGTACTTC. Amino acids: CAIRASDLETQYF.

V usage is TRBV5-3 and J usage is TRBJ2-1; D ambiguous. TRBV5-3 is filed as an ORF, its function uncertain. With 8 bases removed from V and 0 bases from J, the gap between germline ends came to 9 bases. The CDR3 covers 13 residues. In DNA, the CDR3 is TGTGCCAGCAGCGCAAGCTCCTACAATGAGCAGTTCTTC. Its translation: CASSASSYNEQFF.

The CDR3 protein is CASSLSPGPYEQYF. For the CDR3, the DNA is TGTGCCAGCAGCCTGAGCCCGGGACCCTACGAGCAGTACTTC. The V call is TRBV7-2, the J call TRBJ2-4; D possibly matches TRBD1 or TRBD2 (5 bases each). The closer fit of TRBJ2-7 to the DNA end suggests the J call may be wrong. This CDR3 contains 14 residues. Germline CDR1 is SGHTA and CDR2 is FQGNSA.

This clonotype was observed a few times. The chain couples TRBV7-2 to TRBJ2-5; D unresolved. The tail of the sequence fits TRBJ2-1 better, so the J call may be wrong. CDR3 length: 12 amino acids. Germline assignment: CDR1 SGHTA and CDR2 FQGNSA. The CDR3 region is CASSLLGPQQFF. The CDR3 coding sequence is TGTGCCAGCAGCTTACTCGGGCCCCAGCAGTTCTTC.

This clonotype appeared a few times. The chain employs TRBV7-6 and TRBJ2-5; a weak D match, TRBD1 (6 bases). The germline V gene has CDR1 SGHVS and CDR2 FNYEAQ. The CDR3 is 14 amino acids. V was pared by 2 bases and J by 3 bases, with 10 bases between. CDR3 nucleotide sequence: TGTGCCAGCAGCTTATCAGGGGTCAAAGAGACCCAGTACTTC. It encodes CASSLSGVKETQYF. The whole variable domain, remainder taken from reference TRBV7-6 and TRBJ2-5, is GAGVSQSPRYKVTKRGQDVALRCDPISGHVSLYWYRQALGQGPEFLTYFNYEAQQDKSGLPNDRFSAERPEGSISTLTIQRTEQRDSAMYRCASSLSGVKETQYFGPGTRLLVL.

This chain joins TRBV7-6 and TRBJ2-5, with a weak D call TRBD1 (5 bases). The end of the DNA aligns better with TRBJ2-7, so the J call may be wrong. Germline V CDR1 and CDR2: SGHVS, FNYEAQ. The CDR3 has 15 amino acids. CDR3 DNA sequence: TGTGCCAGCAGCTTAATCGGTCAGGGCCCCTACGAGCAGTACTTC. This encodes CASSLIGQGPYEQYF.

This rearrangement joins TRBV7-1 to TRBJ2-7; 7 nucleotides align to TRBD1. TRBV7-1 belongs to the ORF category, with a function that is uncertain. CDR3 length: 18 amino acids. After removal of 6 bases from V and 3 bases from J, the junction contained 20 bases not matched to a gene. The DNA of the CDR3 is TGTGCCAGCAGTTCCCGCCGAGGACTGACAGGGTCGCACTACGAGCAGTACTTC. Encoded protein: CASSSRRGLTGSHYEQYF.

This clonotype was seen more than once but under ten times. The rearrangement links TRBV7-3 to TRBJ2-3; D may be TRBD2 (5 bases). The V and J ends lost 2 bases and 1 base respectively, with 7 bases between them. The CDR3 sequence is 14 residues long. Germline-derived CDR1 and CDR2 are SGHTA and FQGTGA. The CDR3 DNA sequence: TGTGCCAGCAGCTTATCCGGGGGCACAGATACGCAGTATTTT. It translates to CASSLSGGTDTQYF.

The chain employs TRBV7-6 and TRBJ2-1; 11 bases align to TRBD1. The length of the CDR3 is 15 residues. CDR1 is SGHVS and CDR2 is FNYEAQ in the germline V gene. After removal of 5 bases from V and 8 bases from J, the junction contained 8 bases not matched to a gene. The CDR3 loop is CASSAGTGGYDEQFF. DNA of the CDR3: TGTGCCAGCAGCGCCGGGACAGGGGGATACGATGAGCAGTTCTTC.

This clonotype came up many times. A read error may be the cause here, since a much bigger clone is one base away. The chain recombines TRBV12-3 or TRBV12-4 with TRBJ2-7, with a weak D call TRBD1 (6 bases). The CDR3 runs to 15 residues. V gave up 5 bases and J gave up 7 bases, with 21 bases separating them. The CDR3 loop reads CASSTKGVSYNEQYF. CDR3 nucleotide sequence: TGTGCCAGCAGTACAAAGGGGGTTTCCTACAATGAGCAGTACTTC.

This clonotype was found many times. The genes are TRBV5-8 and TRBJ2-7; 8 nucleotides match TRBD2. V lost 1 base to trimming and J lost 4 bases; unmatched junction nucleotides: 10. Germline V CDR1 and CDR2: SGHTS, YDEGEE. CDR3 length: 16 residues. CDR3 loop: CASSLTSGSITYEQYF. In nucleotides, the CDR3 is TGTGCCAGCAGCTTGACGAGCGGGAGTATAACGTACGAGCAGTACTTC.

CDR3 sequence reads: CASSLGLADSYEQYF. The CDR3, as DNA: TGTGCCAGCAGTTTGGGACTAGCGGACTCCTACGAGCAGTACTTC. This chain joins TRBV12-3 or TRBV12-4 and TRBJ2-7, with 11 positions matching TRBD2. V shed 3 bases and J 0 bases; nucleotides not matched to a gene: 1. This CDR3 comprises 15 residues.

This clonotype was found a few times. J is TRBJ2-6 and V is TRBV7-6; D remains ambiguous. This CDR3 contains 17 residues. Germline CDR1 reads SGHVS; CDR2 reads FNYEAQ. Trimming cost V 5 bases and J 0 bases, with 14 bases left between them. CDR3 protein: CASSIRAWGSGANVLTF. The CDR3 nucleotides are TGTGCCAGCAGCATCCGGGCCTGGGGCTCTGGGGCCAACGTCCTGACTTTC.

The chain has TRBV7-6 and TRBJ2-5; no reliable D call. The CDR3 is 13 residues long. Per germline, CDR1 SGHVS and CDR2 FNYEAQ. Trimming stripped 7 bases from V and 2 bases from J, with 11 bases between. CDR3 sequence: CASIRTLQETQYF. In nucleotides, the CDR3 is TGTGCCAGCATCAGGACCCTGCAAGAGACCCAGTACTTC.

The J gene is TRBJ2-3, the V gene TRBV6-2 or TRBV6-3; 8 bases map to TRBD2. CDR1 is MNHEY, CDR2 SVGEGT, per germline. V gave up 0 bases and J gave up 1 base; unmatched junction bases: 3. The CDR3 covers 16 residues. As DNA, the CDR3 is TGTGCCAGCAGTTACTCTGAAGCGGGGGGCACAGATACGCAGTATTTT. Translated: CASSYSEAGGTDTQYF.

This clonotype was seen repeatedly, ten times or more. The genes are TRBV5-1 and TRBJ1-1, with 8 positions matching TRBD1. This CDR3 spans 14 amino acids. The germline V gene has CDR1 SGHRS and CDR2 YFSETQ. Losses at the gene ends were 3 bases for V and 6 bases for J; bases not matched to a gene: 7. CDR3 sequence reads: CASSSQNRGSEAFF. The CDR3 region has the DNA TGCGCCAGCAGCTCCCAAAACAGGGGGTCTGAAGCTTTCTTT.

This clonotype was observed a few times. The CDR3 is CASSSGQGQETQYF. The DNA for the CDR3 is TGTGCCAGCAGCTCGGGACAGGGGCAAGAGACCCAGTACTTC. The chain couples TRBV7-6 to TRBJ2-5; 10 bases are a match to TRBD1. The J segment lost 2 bases and the V segment lost 4 bases, leaving 1 base of the junction unmatched. Germline CDR1 SGHVS, CDR2 FNYEAQ. This CDR3 spans 14 amino acids.